This TCR beta chain was recovered during a study of blood T cells in healthy people across ages (dated by TCRdb to between 2015 and 2017). In terms of the full investigation: In model experiments, template switching captured about one uniquely barcoded TCR beta cDNA molecule for every two T cells. The donors were split into four age groups: young (average around 16 years), middle-aged (nearly 40), aged (around 67) and long-lived (approximately 80). Age-related changes in TCR beta repertoire diversity were measured in the study by deep sequencing normalized with unique cDNA molecular identifiers. The study analyzed two additional independent replicas of 1 million unique cDNA reads from the same blood draw for two donors, one aged 18 to 29 and one aged 80 or older.

This clonotype has a handful of counts. It lacks a known antigen. Base qualities were left out, and no much larger clone turns up one base away. Systemically healthy Caucasian individuals from Russia, 39 in total and aged roughly 6 to 100 years, were included as donors. Each donor gave approximately 9.3 milliliters of peripheral blood, collected into EDTA-treated Vacutainer tubes. Ficoll-Paque density-gradient centrifugation was used to isolate PBMCs, with at least 7 million obtained per sample. Trizol reagent was used to extract total RNA from the PBMCs, yielding at least 5.5 micrograms per sample. For every donor, flow cytometry on a PBMC aliquot measured the percentage of naive CD45RAhigh/CD27high T cells. Library preparation employed 5' RACE. The sample was run on an Illumina HiSeq 2500. A second roughly 6 to 12 cycle PCR used a sample-barcoded 5' primer and a J-beta primer mix. A template-switch 5' adaptor carrying 12 random nucleotides introduced a unique molecular identifier onto each TCR beta cDNA molecule. Each sample yielded at least 3 million CDR3-containing paired-end reads. First-strand cDNA synthesis was performed from all RNA using the Mint cDNA synthesis kit, with priming by a TRBC-specific oligonucleotide. Following uracil-DNA glycosylase treatment, all cDNA underwent a first 18-cycle PCR with the universal primers M1SS and BC2_uni_R. Under the source paper's analysis protocol: Each sample was normalized by randomly selecting 1 million high-quality reads, each carrying a distinct molecular identifier. Reads sharing molecular identifiers were discarded rather than binned into consensus sequences. MiTCR, with a Q25 quality threshold and the strictest error-elimination algorithm, was used for CDR3 identification, clonotype clustering and error correction. A nonparametric unseen species model using Euler transformation provided a lower-bound estimate of total TCR beta diversity. The raw public reads went through TCRdb reprocessing: fastp at Q25, MiXCR clone calling, in-frame beta chains kept. Rows are unified per CDR3 protein, each entry keeping the most common DNA and genes. TCRdb's processing, not the authors' own work, is the source of the V and J calls. The sample table lists 750,000 to 850,000 distinct CDR3 sequences, roughly 25% of them with a count of one. The ten largest clones capture under 4% of the sample.

The CDR3 runs 13 amino acids, cysteine and phenylalanine included. Kept here is only the CDR3 DNA, which spans 39 bases and is read in frame from base 1. Trimming at the junction amounts to 1 base on V and 7 bases on J, and the germline ends lie 11 bases apart. General study outcomes and caveats: Bulk unsorted PBMC profiling prevented conclusive comparison of naive and antigen-experienced compartments. Estimates of total diversity based on one million sequenced T cells were regarded as lower bounds and as underestimates. A strong correlation was found between observed TCR beta diversity and the percentage of naive T cells measured by flow cytometry. Donor CMV infection status was unknown, potentially confounding age-related changes in expanded clonotypes. As age increased, observed TCR beta diversity per million T cells dropped in a roughly linear way, and a significant reduction was already evident by age 40. The long-lived group showed more naive CD4+ T cells, fewer expanded clones and increased TCR diversity than the aged group, suggesting age selection.

These data were likewise used in another study, on T cells of mothers and their children. The second study's authors report: The donors were nine systemically healthy Caucasian individuals, made up of three mothers and their six children. cDNA synthesis used all of the extracted RNA, with approximately 1.6 ug of RNA in each 15 ul reaction. Sample barcodes and 2-4 random nucleotides were added via the M1S primer in the second PCR. More than 8 million TCR beta CDR3 reads were obtained from each mother, and millions of reads were obtained from each child. Thymic selection similarly shapes TCR recombination output in related and unrelated pairs, with minor effect from inherited differences. Related mother-child pairs always showed normalized repertoire overlap that was slightly higher than in unrelated mother-child pairs, though the difference was never significant. No persistent microchimeric T cell clones were detected, at a sensitivity of roughly 96 clones per million clonotypes. To look for features that set related mother-child pairs apart from unrelated individuals, the researchers ran deep NGS to compare the TCR beta repertoires of mothers and children. The mean age was roughly 40 +/- 4 years for the mothers and 11 +/- 4 years for the children. After adapter ligation with NEBNext reagents, the libraries were sequenced on Illumina HiSeq 2000 with 100+100 nt paired-end reads. To avoid cross-contamination, the mother libraries and the child libraries were prepared a month apart and sequenced in separate runs. Each donor had between roughly 450,000 and 2,100,000 distinct TCR beta clonotypes identified. Naive TCR beta clonotypes were estimated from low-frequency clonotypes matched to each donor's FACS-determined naive share, without sorting.

The TCR sequence derives from a boy younger than 18 in good health. The sample was blood. Recombination connected TRBV12-3 or TRBV12-4 to TRBJ2-7; 6 matching bases give a weak D call of TRBD1. DNA sequence: TGTGCCAGCAGTTTAGGGTCCGGGACAGAGCAGTACTTC. Its product reads: CASSLGSGTEQYF.